A selection of T cell receptor beta chains follows, all from one sample in a study of blood T cell repertoires in COVID-19. Libraries were prepared by immunoSEQ multiplex PCR; TCRdb keeps only in-frame clonotypes and omits some of them. The sample consists of 68,000 or so clones, 70% to 90% of them appearing once. The material sequenced was peripheral blood. The receptors derive from a man aged 65 to 85 with active or convalescent COVID-19. The CDR3 runs from the conserved cysteine through the conserved F or W. A D gene is named only where the DNA matches it firmly. Part of the rows lack a size; the others show once, few, many or a class for expanded clones.

CDR3nt: TGTGCCAGCAGTTCTGGAGGATCTGGGGCCAACGTCCTGACTTTC
CDR3aa: CASSSGGSGANVLTF
abundance: NA
d_gene: NA
v_gene: TRBV6-6
j_gene: TRBJ2-6

CDR3nt: TGTGCCAGCAGCTTAGCACAGGGTTATGGAAACACCATATATTTT
CDR3aa: CASSLAQGYGNTIYF
abundance: NA
d_gene: NA
v_gene: TRBV11-2
j_gene: TRBJ1-3

CDR3nt: TGTGCCAGCAGCTTAGTAGCAGCTGGGCAGTTCTTC
CDR3aa: CASSLVAAGQFF
abundance: NA
d_gene: NA
v_gene: TRBV7-9
j_gene: TRBJ2-1

CDR3nt: TGTGCCAGCGGTCGGGGGGGAGCATCAGATACGCAGTATTTT
CDR3aa: CASGRGGASDTQYF
abundance: NA
d_gene: TRBD2
v_gene: TRBV27
j_gene: TRBJ2-3

CDR3nt: TGTGCCAGCAGTTCCCCACGGGCGGGGAACACCATATATTTT
CDR3aa: CASSSPRAGNTIYF
abundance: NA
d_gene: NA
v_gene: TRBV6-5
j_gene: TRBJ1-3

CDR3nt: TGTGCCAGCAGCTTTTTGGGGGCCACAGATACGCAGTATTTT
CDR3aa: CASSFLGATDTQYF
abundance: NA
d_gene: NA
v_gene: TRBV7-9
j_gene: TRBJ2-3

CDR3nt: TGCGCCAGCAGCCCCAGCGGGGCAGAGACCCAGTACTTC
CDR3aa: CASSPSGAETQYF
abundance: NA
d_gene: TRBD2
v_gene: TRBV4-1
j_gene: TRBJ2-5

CDR3nt: TGTGCCAGCCGCCGAACAGTCTCTCTCTCCCACGAGCAGTACTTC
CDR3aa: CASRRTVSLSHEQYF
abundance: few
d_gene: NA
v_gene: TRBV6-5
j_gene: TRBJ2-7

CDR3nt: TGTGCCAGCAGCTCCCCACTCAGCGGGAGGAGCAATGAGCAGTTCTTC
CDR3aa: CASSSPLSGRSNEQFF
abundance: NA
d_gene: TRBD2
v_gene: TRBV7-6
j_gene: TRBJ2-1

CDR3nt: TGTGCCAGCAGCCAAGGGCGAGCAGGTTTTAATTCACCCCTCCACTTT
CDR3aa: CASSQGRAGFNSPLHF
abundance: NA
d_gene: NA
v_gene: TRBV3-1/TRBV3-2
j_gene: TRBJ1-6

CDR3nt: TGTGCCAGCAGCGTCGAAGGGAGGGCCGGTTACAATGAGCAGTTCTTC
CDR3aa: CASSVEGRAGYNEQFF
abundance: once
d_gene: TRBD2
v_gene: TRBV7-3
j_gene: TRBJ2-1

CDR3nt: TGTGCCAGCGTCCTAAGGGGGCGGACGGGAAACACCATATATTTT
CDR3aa: CASVLRGRTGNTIYF
abundance: few
d_gene: TRBD1
v_gene: TRBV6-5
j_gene: TRBJ1-3

CDR3nt: TGTGCCGCCGCGGGGAGCGAGTACAATGAGCAGTTCTTC
CDR3aa: CAAAGSEYNEQFF
abundance: NA
d_gene: NA
v_gene: TRBV2
j_gene: TRBJ2-1

CDR3nt: TGCGCCAGCAGCCCCGAGCCTACACAGGGAGGGAGGCCCCAGCATTTT
CDR3aa: CASSPEPTQGGRPQHF
abundance: NA
d_gene: NA
v_gene: TRBV4-1
j_gene: TRBJ1-5

CDR3nt: TGTGCCAGCAGCCCTCAAGAGACCCAGTACTTC
CDR3aa: CASSPQETQYF
abundance: NA
d_gene: NA
v_gene: TRBV7-2
j_gene: TRBJ2-5

CDR3nt: TGTGCCAGCAGCCCCAGACCTCGGACGGAGGGCTACGAGCAGTACTTC
CDR3aa: CASSPRPRTEGYEQYF
abundance: once
d_gene: NA
v_gene: TRBV5-4
j_gene: TRBJ2-7

CDR3nt: TGTGCCACCATAGGGGGACACCGCCTTGCAACTAATGAAAAACTGTTTTTT
CDR3aa: CATIGGHRLATNEKLFF
abundance: NA
d_gene: NA
v_gene: TRBV7-9
j_gene: TRBJ1-4

CDR3nt: TGTGCCAGCAGCTTAGAGAGGTCGACACCCCTCCACTTT
CDR3aa: CASSLERSTPLHF
abundance: NA
d_gene: NA
v_gene: TRBV13
j_gene: TRBJ1-6

CDR3nt: TGTGCCAGCAAGGTGCGGAACTCCGACAATGAGCAGTTCTTC
CDR3aa: CASKVRNSDNEQFF
abundance: NA
d_gene: NA
v_gene: TRBV6-6
j_gene: TRBJ2-1

CDR3nt: TGCGCCAGCAGCTTAGGTCCAGGGAACACTGAAGCTTTCTTT
CDR3aa: CASSLGPGNTEAFF
abundance: NA
d_gene: NA
v_gene: TRBV5-1
j_gene: TRBJ1-1

CDR3nt: TGTGCCACAGGGTTTAGGTCGGGCTACACCTTC
CDR3aa: CATGFRSGYTF
abundance: NA
d_gene: NA
v_gene: TRBV27
j_gene: TRBJ1-2

CDR3nt: TGTGCCAGCAGTGAATATAATAATTCACCCCTCCACTTT
CDR3aa: CASSEYNNSPLHF
abundance: NA
d_gene: NA
v_gene: TRBV25-1
j_gene: TRBJ1-6

CDR3nt: TGTGCCAGCAGCCAATCCTCGGCGGGATACGAGCAGTACTTC
CDR3aa: CASSQSSAGYEQYF
abundance: NA
d_gene: NA
v_gene: TRBV3-1/TRBV3-2
j_gene: TRBJ2-7

CDR3nt: TGTGCCAGCAGCTTAAGCGGGACAGGAAGCCAAAACATTCAGTACTTC
CDR3aa: CASSLSGTGSQNIQYF
abundance: NA
d_gene: TRBD1
v_gene: TRBV7-3
j_gene: TRBJ2-4

CDR3nt: TGTGCCACCAGCGCCGACAGATACGAGCAGTACTTC
CDR3aa: CATSADRYEQYF
abundance: NA
d_gene: NA
v_gene: TRBV15
j_gene: TRBJ2-7

CDR3nt: TGTGCCAGCAGTCCCCTCCAGGCACCGACTACGAAGCAGTACTTC
CDR3aa: CASSPLQAPTTKQYF
abundance: NA
d_gene: NA
v_gene: TRBV6-6
j_gene: TRBJ2-7

CDR3nt: TGTGCCAGCAGCCAATCACGCAGAGCTAGGGAGCAGTACTTC
CDR3aa: CASSQSRRAREQYF
abundance: NA
d_gene: NA
v_gene: TRBV4-2
j_gene: TRBJ2-7

CDR3nt: TGCAGCATTCGGGACAGCTCCTACGAGCAGTACTTC
CDR3aa: CSIRDSSYEQYF
abundance: NA
d_gene: TRBD1
v_gene: TRBV29-1
j_gene: TRBJ2-7

CDR3nt: TGTGCCAGCAGCTTAGGGCAGGGGGCGCATCAGCCCCAGCATTTT
CDR3aa: CASSLGQGAHQPQHF
abundance: few
d_gene: TRBD1
v_gene: TRBV11-2
j_gene: TRBJ1-5

CDR3nt: TGTGCCAGCAGCTTAATAGCGGGAGGGCCGAATGAGCAGTTCTTC
CDR3aa: CASSLIAGGPNEQFF
abundance: NA
d_gene: TRBD2
v_gene: TRBV3-1/TRBV3-2
j_gene: TRBJ2-1

CDR3nt: TGTGCCAGCAGCGCCAGGGTTTCCGGGGCCAACGTCCTGACTTTC
CDR3aa: CASSARVSGANVLTF
abundance: NA
d_gene: NA
v_gene: TRBV5-8
j_gene: TRBJ2-6

CDR3nt: TGTGCCAGCAGTGAGGGCAGGGTGTATTCACCCCTCCACTTT
CDR3aa: CASSEGRVYSPLHF
abundance: few
d_gene: NA
v_gene: TRBV2
j_gene: TRBJ1-6

CDR3nt: TGTGCCAGCAGCCAAGGCAGACTAGCGGGAATTTCCTACAATGAGCAGTTCTTC
CDR3aa: CASSQGRLAGISYNEQFF
abundance: NA
d_gene: TRBD2
v_gene: TRBV14
j_gene: TRBJ2-1

CDR3nt: TGTGCCAGCAGCCTTCCGGGAGCCCCCTACGAGCAGTACTTC
CDR3aa: CASSLPGAPYEQYF
abundance: NA
d_gene: NA
v_gene: TRBV3-1/TRBV3-2
j_gene: TRBJ2-7

CDR3nt: TGTGCCAGCAGTCCCCGAGGAGGAGCGCTTCCCTACAATGAGCAGTTCTTC
CDR3aa: CASSPRGGALPYNEQFF
abundance: NA
d_gene: NA
v_gene: TRBV27
j_gene: TRBJ2-1

CDR3nt: TGTGCCAGCAGGACAACCGCGGTGTGGGGCCCGGCTTTC
CDR3aa: CASRTTAVWGPAF
abundance: NA
d_gene: NA
v_gene: TRBV28
j_gene: TRBJ2-6

CDR3nt: TGTGCCAGCAGCCTAGCGGGCGCGAACACCGGGGAGCTGTTTTTT
CDR3aa: CASSLAGANTGELFF
abundance: NA
d_gene: TRBD2
v_gene: TRBV28
j_gene: TRBJ2-2

CDR3nt: TGTGCCAGTAGTATAAGTAGCGGGGTTTACAATGAGCAGTTCTTC
CDR3aa: CASSISSGVYNEQFF
abundance: NA
d_gene: TRBD2
v_gene: TRBV19
j_gene: TRBJ2-1

CDR3nt: TGTGCCAGCAGCTCACGTATGGAGCTCTGCACAGATACGCAGTATTTT
CDR3aa: CASSSRMELCTDTQYF
abundance: NA
d_gene: NA
v_gene: TRBV11-3
j_gene: TRBJ2-3

CDR3nt: TGTGCCAGCAGCTTAGCACGTACGGTGACAACTAACACTGAAGCTTTCTTT
CDR3aa: CASSLARTVTTNTEAFF
abundance: NA
d_gene: NA
v_gene: TRBV7-8
j_gene: TRBJ1-1

CDR3nt: TGTGCCAGCAGCCGCGGACAGGGTGGCACCGGGGAGCTGTTTTTT
CDR3aa: CASSRGQGGTGELFF
abundance: NA
d_gene: TRBD1
v_gene: TRBV6-5
j_gene: TRBJ2-2

CDR3nt: TGTGCCAGTAAACCACAGGTTAACACCGGGGAGCTGTTTTTT
CDR3aa: CASKPQVNTGELFF
abundance: NA
d_gene: NA
v_gene: TRBV19
j_gene: TRBJ2-2

CDR3nt: TGCGCCAGCAGCCTGGGGACAGGGACTTTCGATGAGCAGTTCTTC
CDR3aa: CASSLGTGTFDEQFF
abundance: NA
d_gene: TRBD1
v_gene: TRBV5-1
j_gene: TRBJ2-1

CDR3nt: TGTGCCAGCTCACCGGTGGAGGGACAGCCCCAGCATTTT
CDR3aa: CASSPVEGQPQHF
abundance: NA
d_gene: NA
v_gene: TRBV18
j_gene: TRBJ1-5

CDR3nt: TGTGCCAGCAGCCCCAGTAATTCACCCCTCCACTTT
CDR3aa: CASSPSNSPLHF
abundance: once
d_gene: NA
v_gene: TRBV7-9
j_gene: TRBJ1-6

CDR3nt: TGTGCCAGTAGTGGGGACAGTCACTACGAGCAGTACTTC
CDR3aa: CASSGDSHYEQYF
abundance: NA
d_gene: TRBD1
v_gene: TRBV19
j_gene: TRBJ2-7

CDR3nt: TGTGCCAGCAGGCCCACAGGGGACTATGGCTACACCTTC
CDR3aa: CASRPTGDYGYTF
abundance: NA
d_gene: TRBD1
v_gene: TRBV12-3/TRBV12-4
j_gene: TRBJ1-2

CDR3nt: TGTGCCAGCAGCTCCCGGCCCGTCAGCGACAATGAGCAGTTCTTC
CDR3aa: CASSSRPVSDNEQFF
abundance: NA
d_gene: NA
v_gene: TRBV5-5
j_gene: TRBJ2-1

CDR3nt: TGCGCCAGCAGTCAACCCGGACAGGCCCCCTCCTACAATGAGCAGTTCTTC
CDR3aa: CASSQPGQAPSYNEQFF
abundance: once
d_gene: TRBD1
v_gene: TRBV23-1
j_gene: TRBJ2-1

CDR3nt: TGTGCCAGCAGCTTAGTCTCCGCAGGGAAGTCCTACGAGCAGTACTTC
CDR3aa: CASSLVSAGKSYEQYF
abundance: once
d_gene: NA
v_gene: TRBV7-8
j_gene: TRBJ2-7

CDR3nt: TGTGCCACCAGTGATTCCTCGACTAGCGGGAGGACAGATACGCAGTATTTT
CDR3aa: CATSDSSTSGRTDTQYF
abundance: NA
d_gene: TRBD2
v_gene: TRBV24-1
j_gene: TRBJ2-3

CDR3nt: TGCGCCAGCAGCCAAGCAGTGTCCCAGGGTAATGAAAAACTGTTTTTT
CDR3aa: CASSQAVSQGNEKLFF
abundance: once
d_gene: NA
v_gene: TRBV4-1
j_gene: TRBJ1-4

CDR3nt: TGTGCCAGCACCTTGATAGGGGTGTCTGAGCAGTTCTTC
CDR3aa: CASTLIGVSEQFF
abundance: NA
d_gene: NA
v_gene: TRBV6-5
j_gene: TRBJ2-1

CDR3nt: TGTGCCAGCAGCCAGAGGGGGGACTACACAGATACGCAGTATTTT
CDR3aa: CASSQRGDYTDTQYF
abundance: NA
d_gene: NA
v_gene: TRBV14
j_gene: TRBJ2-3

CDR3nt: TGCAGCGTTGGTGTAGAAAATCAGCCCCAGCATTTT
CDR3aa: CSVGVENQPQHF
abundance: NA
d_gene: NA
v_gene: TRBV29-1
j_gene: TRBJ1-5